The clone carrying this TCR beta chain was observed a few times. Looked up from germline, CDR1 is SGHRS and CDR2 is YFSETQ. The CDR3 length is 15 residues. The trim removed 4 bases at V and 1 base at J, leaving 7 bases unmatched. TCR beta CDR3 regions were amplified from RNA. During a first-round RT-PCR of the TCR CDR3, the HTBI primer set was used. TCRdb re-called the multiplex PCR reads with MiXCR, one entry per CDR3 protein. The profile shows more than 250,000 distinct CDR3 sequences, approximately 16% of them singletons. The data stem from a study of T cells in Graves' hyperthyroidism and ophthalmopathy. Newly diagnosed hyperthyroidism, duration under 2 months, in patients aged 18 to 65. Based on clinical symptoms, serum thyroxine and TRAb, thyroid ultrasound and orbital computed tomography, diagnoses were reached. More than 8 ml fresh peripheral blood yielded the PBMCs.

The rearrangement uses TRBV5-1 and TRBJ1-2; 7 nucleotides match TRBD1. The source is a woman in her fifties or sixties with Graves' hyperthyroidism that later progressed to Graves' ophthalmopathy. Material: blood. The CDR3 region has the DNA TGCGCCAGCAGCCCCCCGGGACAGCGTAACTATGGCTACACCTTC. Translated: CASSPPGQRNYGYTF.